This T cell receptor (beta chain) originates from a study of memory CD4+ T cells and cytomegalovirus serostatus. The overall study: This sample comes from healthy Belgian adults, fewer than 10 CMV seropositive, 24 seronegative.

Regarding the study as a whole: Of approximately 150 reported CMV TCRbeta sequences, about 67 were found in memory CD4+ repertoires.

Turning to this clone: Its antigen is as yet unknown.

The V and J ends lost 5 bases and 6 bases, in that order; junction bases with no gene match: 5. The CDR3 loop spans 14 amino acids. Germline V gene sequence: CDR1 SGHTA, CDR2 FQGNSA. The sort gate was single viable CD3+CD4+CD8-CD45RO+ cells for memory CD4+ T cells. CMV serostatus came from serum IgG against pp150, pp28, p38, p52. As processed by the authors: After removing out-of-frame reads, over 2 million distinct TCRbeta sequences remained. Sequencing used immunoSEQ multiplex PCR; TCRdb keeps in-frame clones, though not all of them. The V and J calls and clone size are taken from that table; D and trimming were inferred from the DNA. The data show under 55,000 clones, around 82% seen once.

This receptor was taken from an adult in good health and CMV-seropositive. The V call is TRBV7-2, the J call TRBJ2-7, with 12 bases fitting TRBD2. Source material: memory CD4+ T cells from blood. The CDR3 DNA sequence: TGTGCCAGCAGCCTCGGACTAGCGGGGACCGAGCAGTACTTC. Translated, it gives CASSLGLAGTEQYF.